This is a list of T cell receptor beta chains from one sample in a study of cytomegalovirus exposure and HLA in healthy donors. The assay was immunoSEQ multiplex PCR, and TCRdb's table has in-frame clones only and misses some. The sample carries roughly 190,000 clones, 65% to 75% recorded once. The material sequenced was PBMCs. The receptors stem from a man aged 25 to 40 in good health and CMV-seropositive. CDR3s include the opening cysteine and the closing phenylalanine or tryptophan. Fields, in order: clone size, D gene, J gene, V gene, CDR3 DNA, CDR3 protein. The D gene is left open where the match is weak. A row's size may be missing; if present it is once, few, many or a size class.

clone_size: -
d_call: TRBD1
j_call: TRBJ2-7
v_call: TRBV4-2
cdr3_nt: TGTGCCAGCAGCCAAAGCGGACAGGGACCGTACGAGCAGTACTTC
cdr3_aa: CASSQSGQGPYEQYF

clone_size: -
d_call: -
j_call: TRBJ2-5
v_call: TRBV6-1
cdr3_nt: TGTGCCAGCAGTGATGGTCTGCGGTACCAAGAGACCCAGTACTTC
cdr3_aa: CASSDGLRYQETQYF

clone_size: -
d_call: TRBD2
j_call: TRBJ2-4
v_call: TRBV9
cdr3_nt: TGTGCCAGCAGCCCACTAGCGGGAGCCAAAAACATTCAGTACTTC
cdr3_aa: CASSPLAGAKNIQYF

clone_size: -
d_call: TRBD2
j_call: TRBJ2-3
v_call: TRBV5-4
cdr3_nt: TGTGCCAGCAGCCTCAAGCGGGAGAGGGGGACAGATACGCAGTATTTT
cdr3_aa: CASSLKRERGTDTQYF

clone_size: -
d_call: TRBD1
j_call: TRBJ1-3
v_call: TRBV18
cdr3_nt: TGTGCCAGCTCTTTAGAGGGGCACAGGGGAGGAAACACCATATATTTT
cdr3_aa: CASSLEGHRGGNTIYF

clone_size: -
d_call: -
j_call: TRBJ2-2
v_call: TRBV30
cdr3_nt: TGTGCCTGGAGTGCCTCGTGGCGGGCGCAAAGCACCGGGGAGCTGTTTTTT
cdr3_aa: CAWSASWRAQSTGELFF

clone_size: -
d_call: TRBD2
j_call: TRBJ2-7
v_call: TRBV19
cdr3_nt: TGTGCCAGTAGTGCGGCGGGAGGGTTAGAGCAGTACTTC
cdr3_aa: CASSAAGGLEQYF

clone_size: -
d_call: -
j_call: TRBJ2-7
v_call: TRBV18
cdr3_nt: TGTGCCAGCTCACCAGGGGGGGGCTACAGCTCCTACGAGCAGTACTTC
cdr3_aa: CASSPGGGYSSYEQYF

clone_size: -
d_call: TRBD1
j_call: TRBJ1-4
v_call: TRBV7-6
cdr3_nt: TGTGCCAGCAGCGGAAGACAGGGGGCGAAATCCGAAAAACTGTTTTTT
cdr3_aa: CASSGRQGAKSEKLFF

clone_size: -
d_call: -
j_call: TRBJ1-1
v_call: TRBV6-1
cdr3_nt: TGTGTCAGCAGTGAAGACGGGAGCCTGGGCACTGAAGCTTTCTTT
cdr3_aa: CVSSEDGSLGTEAFF

clone_size: -
d_call: TRBD1
j_call: TRBJ2-2
v_call: TRBV9
cdr3_nt: TGTGCCAGCAGCGTACCCCGACAGGGGATGGGCACCGGGGAGCTGTTTTTT
cdr3_aa: CASSVPRQGMGTGELFF

clone_size: -
d_call: TRBD1
j_call: TRBJ1-5
v_call: TRBV18
cdr3_nt: TGTGCCAGCTCAGGACAGGGGGATAGCAATCAGCCCCAGCATTTT
cdr3_aa: CASSGQGDSNQPQHF

clone_size: few
d_call: TRBD1
j_call: TRBJ1-4
v_call: TRBV11-1
cdr3_nt: TGTGCCAGCAGCCGGGGACAGGGGGATGAAAAACTGTTTTTT
cdr3_aa: CASSRGQGDEKLFF

clone_size: -
d_call: TRBD1
j_call: TRBJ2-7
v_call: TRBV5-1
cdr3_nt: TGCGCCAGCAGCTCAGGACAGGGGGATCTCTACGAGCAGTACTTC
cdr3_aa: CASSSGQGDLYEQYF

clone_size: -
d_call: TRBD1
j_call: TRBJ1-1
v_call: TRBV29-1
cdr3_nt: TGCAGCGTACAGACAGGGGGCCTGTACACTGAAGCTTTCTTT
cdr3_aa: CSVQTGGLYTEAFF

clone_size: few
d_call: -
j_call: TRBJ2-2
v_call: TRBV7-8
cdr3_nt: TGTGCCAGCAGCTTATCGGTTAGCTGGTCGAAGGGGAGGGAGCTGTTTTTT
cdr3_aa: CASSLSVSWSKGRELFF

clone_size: -
d_call: TRBD2
j_call: TRBJ2-1
v_call: TRBV7-9
cdr3_nt: TGTGCCAGCAGCGGATCCGGGACTAGCGGGAGTTACAATGAGCAGTTCTTC
cdr3_aa: CASSGSGTSGSYNEQFF

clone_size: -
d_call: TRBD2
j_call: TRBJ2-3
v_call: TRBV7-2
cdr3_nt: TGTGCCAGCAGCTCCCTACAGCGGGGGGGCACAGATACGCAGTATTTT
cdr3_aa: CASSSLQRGGTDTQYF

clone_size: few
d_call: -
j_call: TRBJ2-4
v_call: TRBV25-1
cdr3_nt: TGTGCCAGCAGTGATATACTTGCCATTCAGTACTTC
cdr3_aa: CASSDILAIQYF

clone_size: -
d_call: -
j_call: TRBJ1-1
v_call: TRBV28
cdr3_nt: TGTGCCAGCAGTTTAGGGCCAGCAGGGTCGGACACTGAAGCTTTCTTT
cdr3_aa: CASSLGPAGSDTEAFF

clone_size: -
d_call: -
j_call: TRBJ2-2
v_call: TRBV27
cdr3_nt: TGTGCCAGCAGTTTAGTGCGCGGGCAGGGGAGAACCGGGGAGCTGTTTTTT
cdr3_aa: CASSLVRGQGRTGELFF

clone_size: -
d_call: -
j_call: TRBJ1-1
v_call: TRBV4-2
cdr3_nt: TGTGCCAGCAGTTTACAGAACACTGAAGCTTTCTTT
cdr3_aa: CASSLQNTEAFF

clone_size: -
d_call: -
j_call: TRBJ1-3
v_call: TRBV19
cdr3_nt: TGTGCCAGTAGTATTCGGAGGGGCTCTGGAAACACCATATATTTT
cdr3_aa: CASSIRRGSGNTIYF

clone_size: -
d_call: TRBD1
j_call: TRBJ1-3
v_call: TRBV7-2
cdr3_nt: TGTGCCAGCAGCTATCTACAGGGGGCCGGTGGCACCATATATTTT
cdr3_aa: CASSYLQGAGGTIYF

clone_size: once
d_call: TRBD1
j_call: TRBJ1-2
v_call: TRBV28
cdr3_nt: TGTGCCAGCAGGACAGGGACGTCTGGCTACACCTTC
cdr3_aa: CASRTGTSGYTF